These T cell receptor beta chains were read from a single sample in a study of CD8+ T cells in alopecia areata. Using immunoSEQ multiplex PCR, the repertoire was profiled, and TCRdb retains in-frame clones only, with some absent. The data hold more than 9,500 clones, with about 61% observed a single time. The sample was skin. The receptor source for this set is a human donor with alopecia areata. Each CDR3 is given with its conserved first and last residue. D genes are given only for firm matches. Clone size is given for some rows only: seen once, a few or many times, or a class if the clone is expanded.

TRBD2	few	TRBV10-3	TRBJ2-3	TGTGCCATCAGTCGTAGCGGGGGAGCAGATACGCAGTATTTT	CAISRSGGADTQYF
NA	few	TRBV28	TRBJ1-2	TGTGCCAGCAGCCCTGGCACCTTCTATGGCTACACCTTC	CASSPGTFYGYTF
NA	few	TRBV28	TRBJ1-5	TGTGCCAGCATTCGGCAAAGGGGTCAGCCCCAGCATTTT	CASIRQRGQPQHF
TRBD1	NA	TRBV2	TRBJ2-7	TGTGCCAGCAGTGTCCCTCGGGACAGGTGGGGAGGCGAGCAGTACTTC	CASSVPRDRWGGEQYF
TRBD1	NA	TRBV7-2	TRBJ1-1	TGTGCCAGCAGCTGGAAGACAGGGAATTTAGCTTTCTTT	CASSWKTGNLAFF
TRBD2	NA	TRBV2	TRBJ2-1	TGTGCCAGCAGTCGAACTAGCGGGGGTTTCCATAGCTCCTACAATGAGCAGTTCTTC	CASSRTSGGFHSSYNEQFF
TRBD1	NA	TRBV5-6	TRBJ2-6	TGTGCCAGCAGCCGATGGGACAGGGGGGTCAACGTCCTGACTTTC	CASSRWDRGVNVLTF
NA	NA	TRBV28	TRBJ2-3	TGTGCCAGCAGGCCTGGGGGCGTATTCTTCGGCACAGATACGCAGTATTTT	CASRPGGVFFGTDTQYF
NA	NA	TRBV5-1	TRBJ2-2	TGCGCCAGCAGCTATGATGGGCAGGGCAAAGGAACCGGGGAGCTGTTTTTT	CASSYDGQGKGTGELFF
TRBD1	NA	TRBV18	TRBJ2-2	TGTGCCAGCTCCGGGGACAGAACGAACACCGGGGAGCTGTTTTTT	CASSGDRTNTGELFF
NA	NA	TRBV2	TRBJ1-1	TGTGCCAGCGTGGGGGCCCCAGTGAACACTGAAGCTTTCTTT	CASVGAPVNTEAFF